This paragraph reports one T cell receptor (beta chain). The data belong to a study of control samples from healthy donors and cancer patients. The assay was immunoSEQ multiplex PCR, and TCRdb's table has in-frame clones only and misses some. The sample carries about 180,000 clones, around 94% recorded once. The sequence derives from a woman under 30 in good health. The sequenced sample consisted of blood.

DNA for the CDR3: TGTGCCAGCACCACGGGACAGGGGCTGGGGGAGCAGTACTTC. This codes for CASTTGQGLGEQYF. The V gene is TRBV7-9, the J gene TRBJ2-7; 10 bases line up with TRBD1. CDR1 is SEHNR and CDR2 is FQNEAQ in the germline V gene (reference sequence). This CDR3 spans 14 amino acids. J was trimmed by 7 bases and V by 7 bases; bases with no gene match: 10.